The 24 T cell receptor beta chains listed next were all sequenced from one sample in a study of spatial heterogeneity in lung cancer. Time point noted: sample taken at primary tumor resection. TCRs were sequenced from unsorted whole RNA of tumor, nontumor lung or PBMC. One entry per CDR3 protein results from TCRdb running MiXCR on the 5' RACE reads. The data contain 15,000 or so distinct CDR3 sequences, more than 10% of them singletons. The material sequenced was PBMCs, taken at surgery. The receptors stem from a female donor with early-stage non-small cell lung cancer.

This chain joins TRBV2 and TRBJ1-1, with no clear D. This CDR3 region has 13 residues. The ends were cut back, 7 bases at V and 6 bases at J, with 15 bases in the middle. Germline V lookup: CDR1 SNHLY, CDR2 FYNNEI. DNA of the CDR3: TGTGCCAGCATAGAAGGGCATGACCCTGAAGCTTTCTTT. Translated: CASIEGHDPEAFF.

This clonotype has a count of ten or more. The V gene is TRBV13, the J gene TRBJ2-1; 9 nucleotides agree with TRBD2. Trimming removed 5 bases from V and 0 bases from J; junction bases left unmatched: 11. Germline-derived CDR1 and CDR2 are PRHDT and FYEKMQ (reference sequence). This CDR3 spans 18 amino acids. DNA of the CDR3: TGTGCCAGCAGCAACCCGGGACTAGCTCCCAGCTCCTACAATGAGCAGTTCTTC. It specifies CASSNPGLAPSSYNEQFF. The entire variable domain, with the rest obtained from reference TRBV13 and TRBJ2-1, is as follows: AAGVIQSPRHLIKEKRETATLKCYPIPRHDTVYWYQQGPGQDPQFLISFYEKMQSDKGSIPDRFSAQQFSDYHSELNMSSLELGDSALYFCASSNPGLAPSSYNEQFFGPGTRLTVL.

This clonotype was observed many times. The CDR3 DNA is TGTGCCTGGAGTGTTACAGGGAGGGTGAATGAAAAACTGTTTTTT. Translating it yields CAWSVTGRVNEKLFF. The chain uses TRBV30 and TRBJ1-4; tentatively, D is TRBD1 (6 bases). Germline V lookup: CDR1 GTSNPN, CDR2 SVGIG (reference sequence). Trimming stripped 0 bases from V and 5 bases from J, with 13 bases between. The CDR3 spans 15 residues.

In its sample, this clonotype was seen many times. The V and J genes are TRBV5-1 and TRBJ1-6, with a weak D call TRBD1 (5 bases). Germline CDR1 SGHRS, CDR2 YFSETQ. This CDR3 comprises 15 residues. Trimming stripped 1 base from V and 8 bases from J, with 13 bases between. CDR3 in amino acids: CASSLQQGLDSPLHF. CDR3 sequence (DNA): TGCGCCAGCAGCTTGCAGCAGGGCCTGGATTCACCCCTCCACTTT.

This chain uses TRBV7-9 with TRBJ1-2; D is ambiguous. Germline CDR1 reads SEHNR; CDR2 reads FQNEAQ (reference sequence). Trimming removed 4 bases at V and 7 bases at J, with 16 bases between. The CDR3 is made up of 14 amino acids. CDR3 coding DNA: TGTGCCAGCAGCTCAGAAATGGTTTCTTTTGGCTACACCTTC. Its translation: CASSSEMVSFGYTF. The full variable domain, in which reference TRBV7-9 and TRBJ1-2 provide the parts outside the CDR3, is DTGVSQNPRHKITKRGQNVTFRCDPISEHNRLYWYRQTLGQGPEFLTYFQNEAQLEKSRLLSDRFSAERPKGSFSTLEIQRTEQGDSAMYLCASSSEMVSFGYTFGSGTRLTVV.

By sample share, this clonotype is medium-sized. V is TRBV6-6 and J is TRBJ1-1; 7 bases match TRBD1. With V trimmed by 6 bases and J by 0 bases, 4 bases remained unmatched. Looked up from germline, CDR1 is MNHNY and CDR2 is SVGAGI (reference sequence). The CDR3 is 14 amino acids. CDR3 loop: CASRPQGMNTEAFF. In DNA, the CDR3 is TGTGCCAGCAGGCCACAGGGGATGAACACTGAAGCTTTCTTT.

This chain joins TRBV6-5 and TRBJ1-6; perhaps TRBD1 as D (6 bases). The germline CDR1 and CDR2 sequences are MNHEY and SVGAGI. CDR3 length: 14 residues. V dropped 11 bases and J dropped 5 bases, with 16 bases sitting between them. The CDR3 region is CAVQGQGNNSPLHF. In nucleotides, the CDR3 is TGTGCCGTCCAGGGCCAGGGGAATAATTCACCCCTCCACTTT.

This chain links TRBV28 with TRBJ2-7, with 9 positions matching TRBD1. Unmatched junction bases numbered 8, after V lost 10 bases and J lost 7 bases. Germline CDR1 and CDR2: MDHEN and SYDVKM. The CDR3 runs 12 residues. The CDR3 reads CATGTGRREQYF. As DNA, the CDR3 is TGTGCCACCGGGACAGGGAGGCGGGAGCAGTACTTC. Full variable domain (missing parts from reference TRBV28 and TRBJ2-7): DVKVTQSSRYLVKRTGEKVFLECVQDMDHENMFWYRQDPGLGLRLIYFSYDVKMKEKGDIPEGYSVSREKKERFSLILESASTNQTSMYLCATGTGRREQYFGPGTRLTVT.

The chain links TRBV5-1 to TRBJ2-1, with 10 nucleotides matching TRBD2. After removal of 5 bases from V and 5 bases from J, the junction contained 4 bases not matched to a gene. From germline, CDR1 is SGHRS and CDR2 YFSETQ. The CDR3 sequence is 14 residues long. CDR3 DNA sequence: TGCGCCAGCAGTTTAGCGGGGGGACACAATGAGCAGTTCTTC. This sequence encodes CASSLAGGHNEQFF.

This clonotype has a handful of counts. The chain uses TRBV5-1 and TRBJ2-7; 9 bases are a match to TRBD1. Trimming removed 0 bases from V and 6 bases from J; junction bases left unmatched: 4. Per germline, CDR1 SGHRS and CDR2 YFSETQ. The CDR3 length is 14 residues. This CDR3 is CASSLAGQGFEQYF. In nucleotides, the CDR3 is TGCGCCAGCAGCTTGGCGGGACAGGGTTTCGAGCAGTACTTC.

This clonotype has a count of ten or more. The V gene is TRBV12-3 or TRBV12-4, the J gene TRBJ2-1; 7 nucleotides match TRBD1. The CDR3 has 18 amino acids. With V trimmed by 5 bases and J by 2 bases, 15 bases remained unmatched. The chain's CDR3 is CASSRQGAGTSTYNEQFF. In DNA, the CDR3 is TGTGCCAGCAGTCGACAGGGTGCCGGGACGAGTACCTACAATGAGCAGTTCTTC.

This clonotype was recorded many times. V and J are TRBV6-5 and TRBJ1-1; 9 nucleotides agree with TRBD1. The CDR3 is made up of 15 amino acids. The germline V gene has CDR1 MNHEY and CDR2 SVGAGI. The V gene end was trimmed by 6 bases and the J gene end by 1 base; junction bases not matched to a gene: 6. The CDR3 protein is CASSSGTGTNTEAFF. The CDR3 coding sequence is TGTGCCAGCAGCTCCGGGACAGGGACGAACACTGAAGCTTTCTTT.

This clonotype was picked up many times. V is TRBV12-3 or TRBV12-4 and J is TRBJ1-2; tentative D call: TRBD1 (6 bases). Between the trimmed V and J ends, which lost 6 bases and 8 bases, there was a span of 13 bases. The CDR3 contains 12 residues. CDR3 in amino acids: CASSPTGPGYTF. The CDR3 nucleotides read TGTGCCAGCAGCCCGACAGGTCCGGGCTACACCTTC.

This clonotype was seen repeatedly, ten times or more. V gene TRBV11-2 combines with J gene TRBJ2-4, with D possibly called TRBD1 or TRBD2 (5 bases each). Germline CDR1 reads SGHAT; CDR2 reads FQNNGV. The CDR3 contains 14 residues. The V end lost 6 bases, the J end lost 6 bases, and 15 bases lay between the germline ends. In DNA form, the CDR3 reads TGTGCCAGCAGTCTTGGGGGAAAAAGAAACATTCAGTACTTC. It codes for CASSLGGKRNIQYF. Full variable domain (missing parts from reference TRBV11-2 and TRBJ2-4): EAGVAQSPRYKIIEKRQSVAFWCNPISGHATLYWYQQILGQGPKLLIQFQNNGVVDDSQLPKDRFSAERLKGVDSTLKIQPAKLEDSAVYLCASSLGGKRNIQYFGAGTRLSVL.

This clonotype was detected ten times or more. The chain links TRBV29-1 to TRBJ2-3; the match to TRBD1 covers 8 bases. This CDR3 spans 13 amino acids. CDR1 SQVTM and CDR2 ANQGSEA come from the germline V gene. V shed 6 bases, J shed 2 bases, and the junction held 4 bases outside the gene matches. In nucleotides, the CDR3 is TGCAGCGTAGGACAGGGATCCACAGATACGCAGTATTTT. It codes for CSVGQGSTDTQYF.

In its sample, this clonotype was seen many times. V and J are TRBV7-2 and TRBJ1-1; 8 nucleotides line up with TRBD1. CDR1 SGHTA and CDR2 FQGNSA come from the germline V gene. The CDR3 consists of 14 residues. The junction had 10 bases not matched to a gene; V was cut back by 9 bases and J by 4 bases. CDR3 sequence (DNA): TGTGCCAGTGGTATACAGGGGGGTGGCACTGAAGCTTTCTTT. Its protein is CASGIQGGGTEAFF.

This clonotype has a count of ten or more. The chain recombines TRBV19 with TRBJ1-5; 7 bases are a match to TRBD1. Germline assignment: CDR1 LNHDA and CDR2 SQIVND (reference sequence). This CDR3 is 14 amino acids long. V lost 4 bases, J lost 6 bases, and 6 bases stayed unmatched. The CDR3 here is CASSTRQGSQPQHF. The CDR3 region has the DNA TGTGCCAGTAGTACTCGACAGGGAAGTCAGCCCCAGCATTTT.

This clonotype is medium-sized (0.01 to 0.1%) within its sample. J is TRBJ2-2 and V is TRBV23-1; 7 bases match TRBD1. TRBV23-1 is recorded as an ORF, its role being uncertain. The CDR3 covers 14 residues. V lost 6 bases to trimming and J lost 1 base; unmatched junction nucleotides: 2. The CDR3 loop is CASRRTGNTGELFF. DNA for the CDR3: TGCGCCAGCAGACGGACAGGGAACACCGGGGAGCTGTTTTTT.

This clonotype was counted ten times or more. A read error may account for a junction end that differs from germline. The J gene is TRBJ2-5, the V gene TRBV7-7; TRBD2 agrees at 12 bases. The CDR3 covers 16 residues. In germline, CDR1 is SSHAT, CDR2 FNYEAQ (reference sequence). The CDR3 loop reads CASSFGLAGTQETQYF. The CDR3, as DNA: TGTGCTAGCAGCTTCGGACTAGCGGGGACACAAGAGACCCAGTACTTC.

This chain connects TRBV4-1 to TRBJ2-1; no clear D gene. The length of the CDR3 is 13 residues. Germline V gene data show CDR1 as MGHRA and CDR2 as YSYEKL. V was shortened by 3 bases and J by 9 bases, with 12 bases between the two germline ends. CDR3 sequence reads: CASSQDLVREQFF. CDR3 sequence (DNA): TGCGCCAGCAGCCAGGATTTGGTCCGTGAGCAGTTCTTC.

This clonotype came up many times. The chain employs TRBV5-1 and TRBJ2-7; TRBD2 matches at 10 bases. V was pared by 2 bases and J by 0 bases, with 11 bases of the junction left unmatched. The germline gives CDR1 SGHRS, CDR2 YFSETQ. This CDR3 comprises 18 residues. The CDR3 protein is CASSFSASGGPSSYEQYF. CDR3 coding DNA: TGCGCCAGCAGCTTTTCGGCTAGCGGGGGCCCGAGCTCCTACGAGCAGTACTTC.

This clonotype was seen at least ten times. The chain carries TRBV11-2 and TRBJ2-5, with TRBD1 as a possible D gene (5 bases). Germline CDR1 is SGHAT and CDR2 is FQNNGV. The CDR3 covers 12 residues. The V end was cut by 2 bases, the J end by 4 bases, with 5 bases between. CDR3 sequence: CASSLRGETQYF. The CDR3 coding sequence is TGTGCCAGCAGCTTAAGGGGAGAGACCCAGTACTTC.

Many counts were recorded for this clonotype. The chain recombines TRBV6-6 with TRBJ2-3, with 7 bases matching TRBD1. Germline V CDR1 and CDR2: MNHNY, SVGAGI (reference sequence). The CDR3 extends over 16 amino acids. V lost 2 bases, J lost 0 bases, and 5 bases stayed unmatched. This CDR3 reads CASSYGTVSSTDTQYF. DNA of the CDR3: TGTGCCAGCAGTTACGGGACAGTCTCTAGCACAGATACGCAGTATTTT.

Many counts were recorded for this clonotype. The chain carries TRBV13 and TRBJ2-7; 14 nucleotides align to TRBD2. The ends lost 3 bases at V and 6 bases at J; junction bases unmatched: 1. The CDR3 totals 14 residues. CDR1 PRHDT and CDR2 FYEKMQ come from the germline V gene (reference sequence). CDR3 loop: CASSLTSGGAEQYF. The CDR3 bases are TGTGCCAGCAGCTTGACTAGCGGGGGGGCCGAGCAGTACTTC.